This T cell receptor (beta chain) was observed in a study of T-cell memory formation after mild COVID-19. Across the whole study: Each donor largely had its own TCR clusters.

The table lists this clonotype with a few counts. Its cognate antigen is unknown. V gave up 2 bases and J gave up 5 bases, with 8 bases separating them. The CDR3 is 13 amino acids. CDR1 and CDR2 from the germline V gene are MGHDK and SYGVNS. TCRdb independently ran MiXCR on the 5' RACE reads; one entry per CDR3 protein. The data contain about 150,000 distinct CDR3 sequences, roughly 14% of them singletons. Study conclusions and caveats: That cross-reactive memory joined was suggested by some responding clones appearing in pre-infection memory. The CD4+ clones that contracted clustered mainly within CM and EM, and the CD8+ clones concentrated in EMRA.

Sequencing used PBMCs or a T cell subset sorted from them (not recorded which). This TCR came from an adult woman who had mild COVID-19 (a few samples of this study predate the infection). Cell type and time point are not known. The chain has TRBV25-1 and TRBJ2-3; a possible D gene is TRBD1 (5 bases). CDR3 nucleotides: TGTGCCAGCAGTGAACCAGGGTTAGATACGCAGTATTTT. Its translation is CASSEPGLDTQYF.